Listed here are 24 T cell receptor beta chains from one sample, sequenced in a study of shared clonotypes between healthy human individuals (dated by TCRdb to about 2020). Receptor libraries were prepared by the immunoSEQ multiplex PCR assay. In its TCRdb copy, this immuneACCESS table keeps in-frame sequences only and misses some clones. Where compared with another copy, unresolved V genes explain less than half of these, and the others have no known cause. Here the sample has some 240,000 clones; over 50% occur a single time. The ten top clones hold over 8.5% of the sample. The sample taken for sequencing was memory CD4+ T cells sorted from blood. The sample's cell subset or site label is to be understood as: CD45RA-negative fraction. The receptor set was obtained from a man younger than 45 in good health.

This sequence joins TRBV11-2 and TRBJ2-1; D is perhaps TRBD2 (6 bases). Germline lookup yields CDR1 SGHAT and CDR2 FQNNGV. V lost 6 bases and J 0 bases, leaving 15 bases between the germline ends. This CDR3 has 16 residues. CDR3 amino acids: CASSQATRSSYNEQFF. In nucleotides, the CDR3 is TGTGCCAGCAGTCAAGCGACTAGAAGCTCCTACAATGAGCAGTTCTTC.

This clone has only a few counts. This rearrangement joins TRBV2 to TRBJ2-5; a possible D gene is TRBD2 (5 bases). Germline lookup yields CDR1 SNHLY and CDR2 FYNNEI. The CDR3 runs 14 residues. The V end was cut by 7 bases, the J end by 5 bases, with 17 bases between. CDR3 residues: CASTGGIRSETQYF. The CDR3 nucleotides are TGTGCCAGCACTGGAGGAATAAGATCCGAGACCCAGTACTTC.

The rearrangement joins TRBV5-8 to TRBJ2-7, with 9 bases aligning to TRBD1. After removal of 7 bases from V and 2 bases from J, the junction contained 4 bases not matched to a gene. In germline, CDR1 is SGHTS, CDR2 YDEGEE. The CDR3 has 13 residues. The chain's CDR3 is CASQTGGPYEQYF. As DNA, the CDR3 is TGTGCCAGCCAGACAGGGGGTCCCTACGAGCAGTACTTC. Looking up the rest from reference TRBV5-8 and TRBJ2-7 gives the full variable domain: EAGVTQSPTHLIKTRGQQATLRCSPISGHTSVYWYQQALGLGLQFLLWYDEGEERNRGNFPPRFSGRQFPNYSSELNVNALELEDSALYLCASQTGGPYEQYFGPGTRLTVT.

This clone was seen ten or more times. Here the CDR3 omits its conserved ending phenylalanine or tryptophan, so a read error is the likely source. The DNA is omitted, as the CDR3 cannot be located on it reliably, and the CDR3 follows TCRdb's listing. The CDR3 is CASSPLDSP. The rearrangement uses TRBV5-6 and TRBJ1-2; the DNA was not compared with TRBD1, the D call given in the table. CDR1 SGHDT and CDR2 YYEEEE come from the germline V gene. Both ends counted, the CDR3 spans 9 residues.

V and J are TRBV20-1 and TRBJ2-3, with D hard to call. The CDR3 extends over 11 amino acids. The germline gives CDR1 DFQATT, CDR2 SNEGSKA (reference sequence). V lost 4 bases, J lost 6 bases, and 8 bases lay in between. CDR3 sequence reads: CSATTLDTQYF. The CDR3 DNA follows: TGCAGTGCTACCACACTTGATACGCAGTATTTT.

The V gene is TRBV5-1, the J gene TRBJ2-1, with a weak D call TRBD1 (6 bases). CDR1 and CDR2 (germline): SGHRS, YFSETQ. The CDR3 has 13 residues. The ends were cut back, 4 bases at V and 8 bases at J, with 13 bases in the middle. CDR3 in amino acids: CASSLNRDDEQFF. In DNA, the CDR3 is TGCGCCAGCAGCCTGAACAGGGACGATGAGCAGTTCTTC.

The genes are TRBV10-1 and TRBJ2-7; D unclear. Germline lookup yields CDR1 WNHNN and CDR2 SYGVQD (reference sequence). The CDR3 length is 14 residues. V lost 5 bases to trimming and J lost 5 bases, with 16 bases between them. The CDR3, as DNA: TGCGCCAGCAGTCTTGGCGGTCCGGCTAACGAGCAGTACTTC. Translated, it gives CASSLGGPANEQYF.

Concerning this clone itself: Other nucleotide sequences in the sample specify the same CDR3. The V call is TRBV18, the J call TRBJ1-5, with D unclear. CDR1 is KGHSH and CDR2 is LQKENI in the germline V gene. The CDR3 consists of 14 residues. The ends were cut back, 3 bases at V and 0 bases at J, with 6 bases in the middle. The CDR3: CASSPTFSNQPQHF. The CDR3 region has the DNA TGTGCCAGCTCACCGACGTTTAGCAATCAGCCCCAGCATTTT.

This chain uses TRBV25-1 with TRBJ1-2; no definite D call. V lost 3 bases, J lost 8 bases, and 13 bases lay in between. The germline V gene encodes CDR1 MGHDK and CDR2 SYGVNS. The CDR3 is 13 amino acids. The chain's CDR3 is CASSDLGPLGYTF. The CDR3 nucleotides are TGTGCCAGCAGTGATCTCGGCCCTCTAGGCTACACCTTC.

This chain connects TRBV15 to TRBJ2-7, with a possible D match to TRBD1 (5 bases). The CDR3 consists of 14 residues. Germline V gene data show CDR1 as LNHNV and CDR2 as YYDKDF (reference sequence). Deletions cut 0 bases from V and 1 base from J, with 7 bases between. DNA of the CDR3: TGTGCCACCAGCAGAGACAGGGAATCCTACGAGCAGTACTTC. Translation gives CATSRDRESYEQYF.

The V and J genes are TRBV6-1 and TRBJ2-7; 11 bases are shared with TRBD1. Germline assignment: CDR1 MNHNS and CDR2 SASEGT. This CDR3 is 15 amino acids long. The trim removed 5 bases at V and 0 bases at J, leaving 3 bases unmatched. The CDR3 nucleotides are TGTGCCAGCAGTTGGGGGACAGGGGGCTCCTACGAGCAGTACTTC. It codes for CASSWGTGGSYEQYF.

This clone was picked up many times. CDR3 amino acids: CASSQPKGSGSLPYNEQFF. Written as DNA, the CDR3 is TGCGCCAGCAGCCAGCCCAAGGGATCCGGGAGTCTTCCCTACAATGAGCAGTTCTTC. The chain employs TRBV4-3 and TRBJ2-1; TRBD2 might be the D (6 bases). Germline V gene lookup returns CDR1 LGHNA and CDR2 YSLEER. V dropped 3 bases and J dropped 2 bases, with 23 bases sitting between them. The CDR3 runs 19 residues.

In this sample, this clone turned up a few times. The V gene is TRBV21-1, the J gene TRBJ2-2; the table assigns TRBD2, which was not confirmed against the DNA. TRBV21-1 is described as a pseudogene. The CDR3 runs to 17 residues. Here the CDR3 DNA reads TGTGCCAGCAGTCCTAGGTTCCTAGCGGGGCACACCGGGGAGCTGTTTTTT. It codes for CASSPRFLAGHTGELFF.

This rearrangement joins TRBV5-1 to TRBJ1-2; 10 bases line up with TRBD1. The CDR3 is 15 residues long. Trimming at V came to 4 bases and at J to 6 bases, leaving 9 bases not matched to a gene. From germline, CDR1 is SGHRS and CDR2 YFSETQ. The CDR3 region is CASSLNTGTGDGYTF. CDR3 nucleotide sequence: TGCGCCAGCAGCCTAAATACCGGGACAGGGGATGGCTACACCTTC. The full variable domain, with the rest looked up from reference TRBV5-1 and TRBJ1-2, is KAGVTQTPRYLIKTRGQQVTLSCSPISGHRSVSWYQQTPGQGLQFLFEYFSETQRNKGNFPGRFSGRQFSNSRSEMNVSTLELGDSALYLCASSLNTGTGDGYTFGSGTRLTVV.

This clone was seen only a few times. The J gene is TRBJ2-1, the V gene TRBV9; D may be TRBD2 (6 bases). Trimming took 0 bases from V and 8 from J, leaving 15 bases between them. The V gene's germline CDR1 is SGDLS and CDR2 YYNGEE. The length of the CDR3 is 15 residues. CDR3 amino acids: CASSVGTIRTDEQFF. In DNA, the CDR3 is TGTGCCAGCAGCGTAGGGACTATCCGGACCGATGAGCAGTTCTTC.

This chain connects TRBV7-2 to TRBJ2-7, with TRBD2 matching over 9 bases. The V segment lost 5 bases and the J segment 7 bases; nucleotides outside the gene matches: 12. The CDR3 runs 15 residues. The V gene's germline CDR1 is SGHTA and CDR2 FQGNSA. CDR3 nucleotides: TGTGCCAGCAGCCCCCCCCTAGCGGGATTGTTTGAGCAGTACTTC. Protein sequence: CASSPPLAGLFEQYF.

This clone was counted only a few times. J is TRBJ2-5 and V is TRBV29-1; no clear D. The germline CDR1 and CDR2 sequences are SQVTM and ANQGSEA. V lost 6 bases to trimming and J lost 5 bases, with 10 bases between them. This CDR3 has 11 residues. CDR3 sequence: CSVEPAETQYF. The DNA for the CDR3 is TGCAGCGTCGAGCCCGCCGAGACCCAGTACTTC.

This clone showed up just once. The rearrangement joins TRBV30 to TRBJ2-3; 7 bases fit TRBD1. From germline, CDR1 is GTSNPN and CDR2 SVGIG (reference sequence). Trimming at V came to 1 base and at J to 3 bases, leaving 13 bases not matched to a gene. The CDR3 spans 17 residues. CDR3 region: CAWSEGSRTGRTDTQYF. The CDR3 DNA sequence: TGTGCCTGGAGTGAGGGGTCCCGGACAGGAAGAACAGATACGCAGTATTTT.

This clone has more than one count but fewer than ten. The chain is built from TRBV19 and TRBJ1-1, with D perhaps matching TRBD1 (5 bases). Germline loops: CDR1 LNHDA, CDR2 SQIVND (reference sequence). There are 15 residues in the CDR3. Trimming removed 3 bases at V and 0 bases at J, with 11 bases between. The CDR3 bases are TGTGCCAGTAGTATTAATTGGGGGATGAACACTGAAGCTTTCTTT. Translation gives CASSINWGMNTEAFF.

V and J are TRBV15 and TRBJ2-1; D not certain. Trimming removed 1 base at V and 4 bases at J, with 5 bases between. The CDR3 loop spans 13 amino acids. Germline-derived CDR1 and CDR2 are LNHNV and YYDKDF (reference sequence). As DNA, the CDR3 is TGTGCCACCAGCAGAGTAGGATACAATGAGCAGTTCTTC. This codes for CATSRVGYNEQFF.

In DNA, the CDR3 is TGTGCCAGCAGTATAGACAGGGTCATGGGAACTGAAGCTTTCTTT. It specifies CASSIDRVMGTEAFF. V usage is TRBV2 and J usage is TRBJ1-1; TRBD1 agrees at 7 bases. V shed 5 bases, J shed 5 bases, and the junction held 11 bases outside the gene matches. CDR1 and CDR2 (germline): SNHLY, FYNNEI. The CDR3 covers 15 residues.

There are a few counts of this clone. The J gene is TRBJ2-3, the V gene TRBV6-1; no reliable D call. With 2 bases removed from V and 2 bases from J, the gap between germline ends came to 5 bases. Germline loops: CDR1 MNHNS, CDR2 SASEGT. The CDR3 consists of 13 residues. The CDR3 spells CASSEPYTDTQYF. In DNA form, the CDR3 reads TGTGCCAGCAGTGAACCCTACACAGATACGCAGTATTTT.

This clone was seen only a few times. The chain uses TRBV25-1 and TRBJ2-3; TRBD2 aligns across 8 bases. In germline, CDR1 is MGHDK, CDR2 SYGVNS. V was clipped by 6 bases and J by 5 bases; unmatched bases: 7. The CDR3 contains 14 residues. The CDR3 sequence is CASRSGGSIDTQYF. The CDR3 DNA reads TGTGCCAGCAGGTCGGGAGGGAGTATAGATACGCAGTATTTT.

The gene calls are TRBV4-3 and TRBJ1-2; 8 bases map to TRBD1. The CDR3 has 14 amino acids. Per the germline V gene, CDR1 is LGHNA and CDR2 is YSLEER. The junction had 8 bases not matched to a gene; V was cut back by 3 bases and J by 8 bases. CDR3 sequence reads: CASSQVTGAGGYTF. CDR3 coding DNA: TGCGCCAGCAGCCAGGTGACAGGGGCGGGGGGCTACACCTTC.